This T cell receptor (beta chain) was captured by sequencing in a study of T-cell reconstitution after alpha-beta-depleted transplantation in children. Study-wide results and limits: The main origin of T-cell counts and diversity one year after transplant was newly produced T cells. Surviving recipient cells, namely T cells and thymic progenitors, were the source of high day-60 TCRbeta diversity in some patients. Several hundred expanded graft clones reportedly supplied alpha-beta T cells about two months after transplant.

The CDR3 totals 13 residues. Germline V CDR1 and CDR2: SGHTA, FQGNSA. Trimming shortened V by 1 base and J by 3 bases, and 3 bases separated the two germline ends. Researchers prepared the TCRbeta library using unique molecular identifiers, the study reports. TCRdb fed the PCR reads into MiXCR, producing one record per CDR3 protein. The sample includes under 450,000 distinct CDR3 sequences, roughly 17% of them seen just once. Remarks on this clonotype: Its specificity is unknown.

The sequencing here drew on PBMCs, mostly from graft donor cells, taken 360 days after TCRalphabeta/CD19-depleted stem cell transplant. This sequence originates from a boy under two years old who had a stem cell transplant for Wiskott-Aldrich syndrome, so the T cells may come from the graft donor. The chain combines TRBV7-2 with TRBJ2-2, with D unclear. Written as DNA, the CDR3 is TGTGCCAGCAGCTTAGTTTACACCGGGGAGCTGTTTTTT. This encodes CASSLVYTGELFF. The full variable domain, with the rest looked up from reference TRBV7-2 and TRBJ2-2, is GAGVSQSPSNKVTEKGKDVELRCDPISGHTALYWYRQSLGQGLEFLIYFQGNSAPDKSGLPSDRFSAERTGGSVSTLTIQRTQQEDSAVYLCASSLVYTGELFFGEGSRLTVL.